A single TCR beta chain is shown here with its context. Its specificity is unknown. The data derive from a study of Ad26.COV2.S vaccination and SARS-CoV-2 variants. Study as a whole: A participant enrolled in the COV1001 Ad26.COV2.S trial arm provided the sample. Broader study findings: In TCR breadth and depth analyses, total T cell responses may have been underestimated. Measurement of non-spike TCR breadth gave similar results in vaccine and placebo recipients.

Sequencing used immunoSEQ multiplex PCR; TCRdb keeps in-frame clones, though not all of them. The sample has some 450,000 clones, 90% seen once. Trimming cost V 6 bases and J 6 bases; bases outside gene matches: 2. Germline CDR1 reads MNHEY; CDR2 reads SVGAGI. The CDR3 runs 14 residues. The treatment denotes: some 20 received Ad26.COV2.S at low or high dose, single or two shots; 5 received placebo; per-sample allocation not given. Material that was analyzed had been drawn on day 63 after the first vaccine or placebo injection. This receptor was taken from a person between 18 and 60 years old who received the Ad26.COV2.S COVID-19 vaccine or a placebo. The sequencing here drew on peripheral blood, taken in a trial of Ad26.COV2.S vaccine versus placebo. V and J are TRBV6-5 and TRBJ2-3; TRBD2 matches 14 bases. The CDR3 region is CASSRTSGGDTQYF. The CDR3 DNA follows: TGTGCCAGCAGCCGGACTAGCGGGGGGGATACGCAGTATTTT.